Shown below are 9 T cell receptor beta chains from a single sample sequenced in a study of blood T cell repertoires in COVID-19. The assay was immunoSEQ multiplex PCR, and TCRdb's table has in-frame clones only and misses some. The sample contains roughly 90,000 clones, roughly 89% of which appear only once. Source material: peripheral blood. Source of these receptors: a woman older than 75 with active COVID-19.

The J gene is TRBJ1-2, the V gene TRBV9, with 11 positions matching TRBD1. Germline trimming cut 4 bases from V and 8 bases from J; bases unmatched to any gene: 13. Germline-derived CDR1 and CDR2 are SGDLS and YYNGEE. CDR3 size: 16 residues. The DNA of the CDR3 is TGTGCCAGCAGCCCTATGGTTGGACAGGGGGCGAAGGGCTACACCTTC. Its protein is CASSPMVGQGAKGYTF.

The V call is TRBV7-9, the J call TRBJ1-3, with 7 bases fitting TRBD1. The J segment lost 0 bases and the V segment lost 5 bases, leaving 1 base of the junction unmatched. The CDR3 is 14 amino acids. The germline V gene encodes CDR1 SEHNR and CDR2 FQNEAQ (reference sequence). CDR3 DNA: TGTGCCAGCAGCCGGGACAGCTCTGGAAACACCATATATTTT. Encoded protein: CASSRDSSGNTIYF.

This clone was detected once. The V gene is TRBV19, the J gene TRBJ1-5; the D gene is possibly TRBD1 (6 bases). The length of the CDR3 is 15 residues. Trimming shortened V by 3 bases and J by 6 bases, and 15 bases separated the two germline ends. The germline V gene has CDR1 LNHDA and CDR2 SQIVND (reference sequence). The CDR3 sequence: CASSIPGGTRQPQHF. The CDR3 DNA reads TGTGCCAGTAGTATCCCCGGGGGGACACGTCAGCCCCAGCATTTT.

The rearrangement links TRBV30 to TRBJ2-1; 12 bases are a match to TRBD2. V lost 2 bases and J lost 7; bases outside the gene matches: 6. From germline, CDR1 is GTSNPN and CDR2 SVGIG (reference sequence). This CDR3 comprises 15 residues. The CDR3 sequence is CAWSRLAGAGNEQFF. The CDR3 DNA follows: TGTGCCTGGAGTCGACTAGCGGGAGCGGGAAATGAGCAGTTCTTC.

J is TRBJ1-5 and V is TRBV6-4; D perhaps matches TRBD1 (5 bases). V dropped 6 bases and J dropped 0 bases, with 15 bases sitting between them. CDR1 and CDR2 (germline): MRHNA, SNTAGT. This CDR3 is built from 16 residues. The CDR3 DNA follows: TGTGCCAGCAGCTCCGGGGGAAGTTATAGCAATCAGCCCCAGCATTTT. Its translation is CASSSGGSYSNQPQHF.

The chain carries TRBV6-6 and TRBJ2-7; the match to TRBD1 covers 9 bases. The J segment lost 3 bases and the V segment lost 6 bases, leaving 6 bases of the junction unmatched. CDR3 length: 14 amino acids. Per the germline V gene, CDR1 is MNHNY and CDR2 is SVGAGI (reference sequence). CDR3 sequence: CASSLDRGIYEQYF. For the CDR3, the DNA is TGTGCCAGCAGCCTGGACAGGGGTATCTACGAGCAGTACTTC.

The CDR3, as DNA: TGTGCCAGCAGCAAAGAGCCGAGCGGGAACACTGAAGCTTTCTTT. Its protein product is CASSKEPSGNTEAFF. The rearrangement uses TRBV21-1 and TRBJ1-1. TRBV21-1 is labeled a pseudogene. CDR3 length: 15 residues.

V usage is TRBV12-3 or TRBV12-4 and J usage is TRBJ2-5; D unresolved. V was trimmed by 3 bases and J by 4 bases, leaving 3 bases between them. This CDR3 region has 11 residues. The CDR3 DNA follows: TGTGCCAGCAGTTTGAGAGAGACCCAGTACTTC. Protein product: CASSLRETQYF.

This clone came up a few times. This chain joins TRBV5-1 and TRBJ2-3; D may be TRBD2 (6 bases). With 0 bases removed from V and 11 bases from J, the gap between germline ends came to 25 bases. The CDR3 consists of 17 residues. Looked up from germline, CDR1 is SGHRS and CDR2 is YFSETQ. The CDR3 coding sequence is TGCGCCAGCAGCTTGGCGCCGGGGTTTAGCGGAACCGCCGGGCAGTATTTT. Translating it yields CASSLAPGFSGTAGQYF.